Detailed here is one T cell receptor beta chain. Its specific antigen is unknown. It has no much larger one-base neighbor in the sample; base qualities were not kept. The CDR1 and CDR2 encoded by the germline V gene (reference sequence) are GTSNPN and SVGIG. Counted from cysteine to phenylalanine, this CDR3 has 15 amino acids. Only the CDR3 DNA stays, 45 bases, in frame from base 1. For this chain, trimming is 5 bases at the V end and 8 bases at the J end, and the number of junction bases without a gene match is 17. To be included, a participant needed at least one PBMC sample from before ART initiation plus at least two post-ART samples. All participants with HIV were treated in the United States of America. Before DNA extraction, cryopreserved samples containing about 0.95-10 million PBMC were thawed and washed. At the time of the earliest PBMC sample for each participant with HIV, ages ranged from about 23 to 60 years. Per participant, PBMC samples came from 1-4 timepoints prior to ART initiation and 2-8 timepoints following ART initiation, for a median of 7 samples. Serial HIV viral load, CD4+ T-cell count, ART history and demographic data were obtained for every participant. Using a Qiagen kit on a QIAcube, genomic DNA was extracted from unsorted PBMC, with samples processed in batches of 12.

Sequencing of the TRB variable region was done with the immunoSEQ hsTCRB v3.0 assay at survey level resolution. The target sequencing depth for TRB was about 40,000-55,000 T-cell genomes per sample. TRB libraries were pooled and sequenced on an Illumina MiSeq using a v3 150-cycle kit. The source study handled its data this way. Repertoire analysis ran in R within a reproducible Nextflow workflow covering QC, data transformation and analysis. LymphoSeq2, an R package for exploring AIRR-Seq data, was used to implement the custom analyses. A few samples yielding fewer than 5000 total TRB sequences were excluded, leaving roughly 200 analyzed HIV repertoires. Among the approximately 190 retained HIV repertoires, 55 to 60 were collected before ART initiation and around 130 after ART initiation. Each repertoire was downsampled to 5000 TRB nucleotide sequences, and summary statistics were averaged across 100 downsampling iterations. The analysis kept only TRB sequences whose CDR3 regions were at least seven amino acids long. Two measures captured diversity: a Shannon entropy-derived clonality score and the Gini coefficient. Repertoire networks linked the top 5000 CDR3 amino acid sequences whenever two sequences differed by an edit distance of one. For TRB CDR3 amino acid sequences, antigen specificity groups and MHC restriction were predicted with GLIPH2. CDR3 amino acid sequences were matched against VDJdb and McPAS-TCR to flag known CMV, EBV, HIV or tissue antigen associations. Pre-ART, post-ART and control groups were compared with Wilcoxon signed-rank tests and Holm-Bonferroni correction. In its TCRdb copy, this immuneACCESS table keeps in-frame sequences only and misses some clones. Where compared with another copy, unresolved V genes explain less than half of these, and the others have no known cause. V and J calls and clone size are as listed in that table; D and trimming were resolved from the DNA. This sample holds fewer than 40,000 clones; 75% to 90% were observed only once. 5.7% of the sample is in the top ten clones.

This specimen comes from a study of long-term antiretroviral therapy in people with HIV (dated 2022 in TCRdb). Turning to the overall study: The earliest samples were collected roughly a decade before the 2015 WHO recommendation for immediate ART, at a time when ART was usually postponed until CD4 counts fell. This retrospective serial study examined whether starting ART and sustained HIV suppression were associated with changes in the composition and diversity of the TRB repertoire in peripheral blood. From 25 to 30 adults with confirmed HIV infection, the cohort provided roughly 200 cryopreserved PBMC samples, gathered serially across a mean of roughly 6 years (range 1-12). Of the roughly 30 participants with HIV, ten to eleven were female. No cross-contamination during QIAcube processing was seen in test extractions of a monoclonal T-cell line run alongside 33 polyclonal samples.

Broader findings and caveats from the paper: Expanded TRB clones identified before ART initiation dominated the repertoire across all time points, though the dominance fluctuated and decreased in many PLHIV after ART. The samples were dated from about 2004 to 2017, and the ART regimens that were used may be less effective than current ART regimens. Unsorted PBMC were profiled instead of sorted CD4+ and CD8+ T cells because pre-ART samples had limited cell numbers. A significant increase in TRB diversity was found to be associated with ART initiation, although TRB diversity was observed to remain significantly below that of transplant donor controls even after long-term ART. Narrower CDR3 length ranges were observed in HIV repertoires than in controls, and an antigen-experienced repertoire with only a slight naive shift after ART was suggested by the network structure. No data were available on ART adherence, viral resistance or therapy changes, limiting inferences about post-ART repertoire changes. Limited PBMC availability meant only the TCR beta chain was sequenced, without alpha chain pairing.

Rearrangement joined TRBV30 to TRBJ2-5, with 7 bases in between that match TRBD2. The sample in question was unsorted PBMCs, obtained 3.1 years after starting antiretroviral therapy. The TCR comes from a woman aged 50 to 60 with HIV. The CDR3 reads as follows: CAWHGGGDERGTQYF. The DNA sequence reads TGTGCCTGGCACGGTGGAGGGGACGAGCGGGGCACCCAGTACTTC. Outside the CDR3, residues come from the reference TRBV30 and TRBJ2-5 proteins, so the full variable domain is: SQTIHQWPATLVQPVGSPLSLECTVEGTSNPNLYWYRQAAGRGLQLLFYSVGIGQISSEVPQNLSASRPQDRQFILSSKKLLLSDSGFYLCAWHGGGDERGTQYFGPGTRLLVL.